This is a list of T cell receptor delta chains from one sample in a study of gamma-delta chains in newborns, infants, children. With CATT, TCRdb re-called clones from the reads. The data contain roughly 14,000 delta-chain clones, 7% to 7.5% of them singletons. Material: blood. The receptors shown here come from a child who was a newborn, infant or young child, either healthy, febrile or measles-vaccinated (not recorded which). CDR3s include the opening cysteine and the closing phenylalanine or tryptophan.

>TRDV2
CACDTLVLGDTQSWDTRQMFF
>TRDV2
CACDTLTGGYADTDKLIF
>TRDV2
CACDEIQWDTRQMFF
>TRDV2
CACDTVPRSSWDTRQMFF
>TRDV2
CACDNVGGTRSWDTRQMFF
>TRDV2
CACDSTLWGIRSWDTRQMFF
>TRDV2
CACDTVGAASSWDTRQMFF
>TRDV2
CACDILGSVSWDTRQMFF
>TRDV2
CACDTAGIPSSWDTRQMFF
>TRDV2
CACDSVLGVSSWDTRQMFF
>TRDV2
CACDTWGVSSSWDTRQMFF
>TRDV2
CACDTVLGVSWDTRQMFF
>TRDV2
CACDKLGDTGSWDTRQMFF
>TRDV2
CACDAVLGADSWDTRQMFF
>TRDV2
CACDPLTGKRWDTRQMFF
>TRDV2
CACDTGGYHTWDTRQMFF
>TRDV2
CACGTGGSGSWDTRQMFF
>TRDV2
CACDRAYWGIPLNDKRIF
>TRDV2
CACDQYWGIRSWDTRQMFF
>TRDV2
CACDTVLGDRSWDTRQMFF
>TRDV2
CACDTLGDTRDTRQMFF
>TRDV2
CACDTVTGRYAWDTRQMFF
>TRDV2
CACDNWGIRSSWDTRQMFF
>TRDV2
CACDPLLGYGDTRQMFF
>TRDV1
CALGEPRLGDPTAQLFF
>TRDV2
CACVGDSTAQLFF
>TRDV2
CACDSTGGPFSWDTRQMFF
>TRDV1
CALGELGSYVRGISTWDTRQMFF
>TRDV2
CACDAVLGDSSWDTRQMFF
>TRDV2
CACDKLGDSSWDTRQMFF
>TRDV2
CACDTVLGEASSWDTRQMFF
>TRDV2
CACDTGGPHSWDTRQMFF
>TRDV2
CACDPLGSNGAHLFF
>TRDV2
CACDWGGRSWDTRQMFF
>TRDV2
CACDWGITLTAQLFF
>TRDV2
CARDMGDTFSWDTRQMFF
>TRDV2
CACDSILGGSSWDTRQMFF
>TRDV2
CACDSLGVLPLTAQLFF
>TRDV2
CACDILGDTSWDTRQMFF
>TRDV2
CACDTWGYSGDTRQMFF
>TRDV2
CACDTLGDNAAAQLFF
>TRDV3
CAFSHTGGYAQLFF
>TRDV2
CACGTGLGDTPAASWDTRQMFF
>TRDV2
CACDNTGGYHSWDTRQIFF
>TRDV2
CACDTAAGGSWDTRQMFF
>TRDV2
CACDTVTGPLSWDTRQMFF
>TRDV2
CACDPVLGDISSSWDTRQMFF
>TRDV2
CACDTGGIRTDKLIF
>TRDV2
CACDRLGESSWDTRQMFF
>TRDV2
CACDEILGDTRRWDTRQMFF
>TRDV2
CACDTVLGRRYTDKLIF
>TRDV2
CACDKLGDWDTRQMFF
>TRDV2
CACDTVLGGTYSWDTRQMFF